This TCR beta chain was profiled in a study of shared clonotypes between healthy human individuals. The assay was immunoSEQ multiplex PCR, and TCRdb's table has in-frame clones only and misses some. Among over a million clones, approximately 98% were seen once, and the ten largest hold about 0.42%. To note about this clone: Its cognate antigen is unknown.

Whole-study results and caveats: The naive CD4 repertoires of a few donors were compared, and approximately 4.7% of clonotypes were shared.

CDR1 KGHSH and CDR2 LQKENI come from the germline V gene. V lost 7 bases to trimming and J lost 5 bases; unmatched junction nucleotides: 12. The CDR3 has 15 residues. This rearrangement joins TRBV18 to TRBJ1-1, with 8 bases identical to TRBD1. Sample: naive CD4+ T cells sorted from blood. Subset specified: CD45RA+ positively selected. This TCR came from a young man in good health. The CDR3 spells CASLLQGARLTEAFF. The CDR3 coding sequence is TGTGCCAGCTTGCTCCAGGGGGCGCGATTAACTGAAGCTTTCTTT.